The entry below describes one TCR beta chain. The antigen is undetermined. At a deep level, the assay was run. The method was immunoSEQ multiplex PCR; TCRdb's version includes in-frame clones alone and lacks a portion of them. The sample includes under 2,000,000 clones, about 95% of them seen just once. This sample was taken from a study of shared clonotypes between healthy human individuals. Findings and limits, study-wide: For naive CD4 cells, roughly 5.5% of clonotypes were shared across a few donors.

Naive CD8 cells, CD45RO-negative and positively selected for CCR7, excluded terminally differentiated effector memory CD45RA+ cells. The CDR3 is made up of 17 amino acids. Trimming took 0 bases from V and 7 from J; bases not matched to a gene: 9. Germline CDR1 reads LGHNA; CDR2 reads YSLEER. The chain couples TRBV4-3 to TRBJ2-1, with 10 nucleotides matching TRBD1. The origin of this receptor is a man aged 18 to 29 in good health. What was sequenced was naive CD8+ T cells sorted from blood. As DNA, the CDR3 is TGCGCCAGCAGCCAAGATTTGGGACAGGGGTATACAAATGAGCAGTTCTTC. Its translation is CASSQDLGQGYTNEQFF.